These 31 T cell receptor beta chains originate from one sample sequenced in a study of cytomegalovirus exposure and HLA in healthy donors. It was with 60 Vbeta and 13 Jbeta primers that the PCR ran. Here immunoSEQ multiplex PCR was the method, and the copy in TCRdb shows in-frame clones only, minus some. The sample carries some 90,000 clones, about 80% recorded once. The sequencing sample was made of PBMCs. The origin of the receptors is a man aged 30-40 years in good health and CMV-seronegative.

This chain links TRBV9 with TRBJ2-3; 9 bases line up with TRBD1. The CDR3 loop spans 16 amino acids. Unmatched junction bases numbered 10, after V lost 4 bases and J lost 4 bases. The germline V gene has CDR1 SGDLS and CDR2 YYNGEE. In DNA form, the CDR3 reads TGTGCCAGCAGCCCCCGGACAGGGGTTACCGCAGATACGCAGTATTTT. This translates into CASSPRTGVTADTQYF.

The chain uses TRBV5-6 and TRBJ1-2; D is perhaps TRBD1 (5 bases). The CDR3 length is 16 residues. The germline V gene has CDR1 SGHDT and CDR2 YYEEEE. Trimming cost V 4 bases and J 7 bases, with 23 bases left between them. The CDR3 is CASSIGVGPGRIGYTF. CDR3 nucleotides: TGTGCCAGCAGCATTGGGGTGGGGCCCGGTCGGATTGGCTACACCTTC.

V usage is TRBV19 and J usage is TRBJ2-5; TRBD2 is a possible D gene (7 bases). Germline V gene lookup returns CDR1 LNHDA and CDR2 SQIVND (reference sequence). Trimming removed 5 bases at V and 0 bases at J, with 22 bases between. The CDR3 has 18 residues. CDR3: CASSDRRGALQYQETQYF. The DNA for the CDR3 is TGTGCCAGTAGTGACCGACGGGGGGCTTTACAGTACCAAGAGACCCAGTACTTC.

The V and J genes are TRBV2 and TRBJ2-1; 7 positions match TRBD2. The V gene end was trimmed by 6 bases and the J gene end by 0 bases; junction bases not matched to a gene: 8. Germline V gene sequence: CDR1 SNHLY, CDR2 FYNNEI. The length of the CDR3 is 16 residues. CDR3 residues: CASRDSRGSSYNEQFF. The CDR3 DNA sequence: TGTGCCAGCAGGGATTCGCGGGGGAGCTCCTACAATGAGCAGTTCTTC.

The genes are TRBV5-6 and TRBJ2-1; TRBD1 matches 9 bases. The CDR3 is made up of 12 amino acids. The J segment lost 14 bases and the V segment lost 4 bases, leaving 7 bases of the junction unmatched. Looked up from germline, CDR1 is SGHDT and CDR2 is YYEEEE. The CDR3 DNA reads TGTGCCAGCAGCCGAAACAGGGGGCTCGAGTTCTTC. Translated: CASSRNRGLEFF.

The table lists this clone with a count of one. The chain carries TRBV11-2 and TRBJ1-1, with D perhaps TRBD1 (5 bases). CDR1 SGHAT and CDR2 FQNNGV come from the germline V gene. V was trimmed by 0 bases and J by 6 bases, leaving 8 bases between them. The CDR3 has 13 amino acids. CDR3 protein: CASSLESGAEAFF. CDR3 nucleotide sequence: TGTGCCAGCAGCTTAGAGTCGGGGGCTGAAGCTTTCTTT.

The chain couples TRBV27 to TRBJ1-4, with TRBD1 matching 9 bases. The ends lost 6 bases at V and 10 bases at J; junction bases unmatched: 9. Germline V gives CDR1 MNHEY, CDR2 SMNVEV (reference sequence). This CDR3 contains 14 residues. DNA of the CDR3: TGTGCCAGCAGATCCGGGACAGGGATAGCAAAACTGTTTTTT. It translates to CASRSGTGIAKLFF.

J is TRBJ1-2 and V is TRBV27; 12 bases are shared with TRBD1. V lost 5 bases to trimming and J lost 5 bases; unmatched junction nucleotides: 6. In germline, CDR1 is MNHEY, CDR2 SMNVEV (reference sequence). This CDR3 spans 15 amino acids. Here the CDR3 reads CASSRGDRGLYGYTF. The CDR3 DNA follows: TGTGCCAGCAGTCGTGGGGACAGGGGGCTTTATGGCTACACCTTC.

This chain connects TRBV6-1 to TRBJ1-5, with unresolved D. Germline lookup yields CDR1 MNHNS and CDR2 SASEGT. Trimming stripped 3 bases from V and 6 bases from J, with 9 bases between. The CDR3 spans 13 residues. The CDR3: CASSDAHGQPQHF. In nucleotides, the CDR3 is TGTGCCAGCAGTGACGCGCACGGTCAGCCCCAGCATTTT.

This clone was recorded a few times. The chain is built from TRBV29-1 and TRBJ1-1; no reliable D call. From germline, CDR1 is SQVTM and CDR2 ANQGSEA. This CDR3 is built from 8 residues. Deletions cut 3 bases from V and 11 bases from J, with 4 bases between. This chain's CDR3 is CSVDQAFF. For the CDR3, the DNA is TGCAGCGTTGATCAGGCTTTCTTT.

The J gene is TRBJ1-3, the V gene TRBV15; D is uncertain. Germline V gene lookup returns CDR1 LNHNV and CDR2 YYDKDF (reference sequence). Trimming took 0 bases from V and 8 from J, leaving 20 bases between them. CDR3 size: 17 residues. The DNA of the CDR3 is TGTGCCACCAGCAGAGATTTTGAACAGCTCAGACCGGACACCATATATTTT. The encoded protein is CATSRDFEQLRPDTIYF.

The chain is built from TRBV5-8 and TRBJ1-2; D perhaps matches TRBD1 (6 bases). Trimming removed 2 bases from V and 6 bases from J, with 14 bases in between. Germline-derived CDR1 and CDR2 are SGHTS and YDEGEE. The CDR3 has 14 amino acids. Here the CDR3 reads CASSFSTGLDGYTF. CDR3 bases: TGTGCCAGCAGCTTCAGTACAGGGCTTGATGGCTACACCTTC.

The V call is TRBV9, the J call TRBJ2-7; maybe TRBD1 (5 bases). Germline V gene sequence: CDR1 SGDLS, CDR2 YYNGEE. The CDR3 runs 14 residues. V gave up 0 bases and J gave up 0 bases, with 7 bases separating them. DNA for the CDR3: TGTGCCAGCAGCGTAGGGGGCTACTCCTACGAGCAGTACTTC. Its protein product is CASSVGGYSYEQYF.

This chain connects TRBV19 to TRBJ1-2, with TRBD1 identical over 9 bases. The length of the CDR3 is 15 residues. V gave up 5 bases and J gave up 4 bases; unmatched junction bases: 8. Germline values: CDR1 LNHDA, CDR2 SQIVND (reference sequence). The CDR3 region is CASSVGTGQIYGYTF. The DNA for the CDR3 is TGTGCCAGTAGTGTCGGGACAGGGCAGATCTATGGCTACACCTTC.

The chain employs TRBV7-3 and TRBJ1-1; maybe TRBD1 (5 bases). Germline V gene lookup returns CDR1 SGHTA and CDR2 FQGTGA. The CDR3 length is 13 residues. The ends were cut back, 5 bases at V and 3 bases at J, with 10 bases in the middle. The CDR3 loop reads CASSPTVDTEAFF. DNA of the CDR3: TGTGCCAGCAGCCCGACAGTGGACACTGAAGCTTTCTTT.

The rearrangement joins TRBV5-1 to TRBJ2-1; TRBD1 aligns across 8 bases. Germline loops: CDR1 SGHRS, CDR2 YFSETQ. After removal of 3 bases from V and 0 bases from J, the junction contained 5 bases not matched to a gene. This CDR3 is 16 amino acids long. Here the CDR3 reads CASSSGQGSSYNEQFF. CDR3 sequence (DNA): TGCGCCAGCAGCTCCGGACAGGGATCCTCCTACAATGAGCAGTTCTTC.

The chain uses TRBV6-5 and TRBJ1-1, with 7 bases fitting TRBD1. CDR1 and CDR2 (germline): MNHEY, SVGAGI. The J segment lost 4 bases and the V segment lost 6 bases, leaving 5 bases of the junction unmatched. This CDR3 is 13 amino acids long. In DNA form, the CDR3 reads TGTGCCAGCAGCTACAGGGGAGGCACTGAAGCTTTCTTT. As protein: CASSYRGGTEAFF.

This rearrangement joins TRBV5-6 to TRBJ1-1; 8 bases match TRBD1. V gave up 3 bases and J gave up 3 bases; unmatched junction bases: 16. The germline CDR1 and CDR2 sequences are SGHDT and YYEEEE. The length of the CDR3 is 18 residues. The CDR3 reads CASSWGTGPKRGHTEAFF. In nucleotides, the CDR3 is TGTGCCAGCAGCTGGGGGACAGGACCCAAACGGGGTCACACTGAAGCTTTCTTT.

In DNA form, the CDR3 reads TGTGCCAGCAGTTTCGTCGAGGGGGCGGGAAACTATGGCTACACCTTC. It specifies CASSFVEGAGNYGYTF. The rearrangement joins TRBV6-5 to TRBJ1-2, with 7 bases matching TRBD1. Losses at the gene ends were 4 bases for V and 2 bases for J; bases not matched to a gene: 10. This CDR3 is built from 16 residues. Germline assignment: CDR1 MNHEY and CDR2 SVGAGI.

The J gene is TRBJ1-2, the V gene TRBV6-6; 9 bases are shared with TRBD1. This CDR3 has 15 residues. The trim removed 3 bases at V and 2 bases at J, leaving 4 bases unmatched. From germline, CDR1 is MNHNY and CDR2 SVGAGI (reference sequence). As DNA, the CDR3 is TGTGCCAGCAGTTATCCGGGACAGGGAAACTATGGCTACACCTTC. Translation: CASSYPGQGNYGYTF.

V gene TRBV9 combines with J gene TRBJ1-6; the D gene is possibly TRBD1 (6 bases). Trimming pared 0 bases from V and 11 bases from J, leaving 15 bases between. The germline CDR1 and CDR2 sequences are SGDLS and YYNGEE. The CDR3 runs to 15 residues. The CDR3 region is CASSVGPGQKTPLHF. As DNA, the CDR3 is TGTGCCAGCAGCGTAGGCCCGGGACAAAAGACACCCCTCCACTTT.

This clone has more than one count but fewer than ten. The J gene is TRBJ2-2, the V gene TRBV27, with D perhaps TRBD2 (6 bases). Trimming stripped 5 bases from V and 9 bases from J, with 10 bases between. The CDR3 runs 12 residues. Germline-derived CDR1 and CDR2 are MNHEY and SMNVEV (reference sequence). CDR3 protein: CASSPGLWELFF. CDR3 DNA sequence: TGTGCCAGCAGTCCGGGACTGTGGGAGCTGTTTTTT.

The chain couples TRBV18 to TRBJ2-3, with 11 bases aligning to TRBD2. The germline V gene has CDR1 KGHSH and CDR2 LQKENI. This CDR3 region has 16 residues. J was trimmed by 4 bases and V by 3 bases; bases with no gene match: 6. The DNA for the CDR3 is TGTGCCAGCTCACCTTTAGCGGGGGGGCTGCCAGATACGCAGTATTTT. Amino acid sequence: CASSPLAGGLPDTQYF.

This rearrangement joins TRBV9 to TRBJ2-1; 9 bases match TRBD2. The CDR3 sequence is 15 residues long. Looked up from germline, CDR1 is SGDLS and CDR2 is YYNGEE. Germline trimming cut 3 bases from V and 1 base from J; bases unmatched to any gene: 2. The CDR3 DNA reads as TGTGCCAGCAGCGCTAGCGGGATATCCTACAATGAGCAGTTCTTC. Translating gives CASSASGISYNEQFF.

The chain recombines TRBV23-1 with TRBJ2-3; D possibly corresponds to TRBD1 (6 bases). TRBV23-1 falls under the ORF class, with uncertain function. The CDR3 length is 15 residues. V was pared by 8 bases and J by 0 bases, with 15 bases between. In DNA, the CDR3 is TGCGCCAGCCATCAGACAGGCTGGAGCACAGATACGCAGTATTTT. This encodes CASHQTGWSTDTQYF.

The genes are TRBV7-9 and TRBJ1-4, with D unclear. CDR1 is SEHNR, CDR2 FQNEAQ, per germline (reference sequence). Trimming left V 2 bases short and J 7 bases short, with 14 bases between. The CDR3 covers 15 residues. The CDR3 nucleotides are TGTGCCAGCAGCTTACAGACGGGTGAATCTGAAAAACTGTTTTTT. Its translation: CASSLQTGESEKLFF.

This clone was found once. V gene TRBV5-1 combines with J gene TRBJ2-1; 11 bases fit TRBD1. This CDR3 is built from 16 residues. Germline V CDR1 and CDR2: SGHRS, YFSETQ. Germline trimming cut 0 bases from V and 6 bases from J; bases unmatched to any gene: 5. CDR3 protein: CASSLEGQGGGNEQFF. For the CDR3, the DNA is TGCGCCAGCAGCTTGGAGGGACAGGGGGGAGGCAATGAGCAGTTCTTC.

The chain has TRBV6-4 and TRBJ2-3, with TRBD2 as a possible D gene (5 bases). The V end was cut by 7 bases, the J end by 3 bases, with 17 bases between. Looked up from germline, CDR1 is MRHNA and CDR2 is SNTAGT. This CDR3 region has 15 residues. The CDR3 sequence: CASTDMTGRTDTQYF. In nucleotides, the CDR3 is TGTGCCAGCACTGATATGACGGGAAGGACAGATACGCAGTATTTT.

The V call is TRBV6-6, the J call TRBJ2-7; D might be TRBD2 (6 bases). Trimming removed 9 bases at V and 9 bases at J, with 18 bases between. CDR3 size: 12 residues. Germline-derived CDR1 and CDR2 are MNHNY and SVGAGI (reference sequence). In DNA, the CDR3 is TGTGCCAGTGCCGGGCCGAATAGCGGGCAGTACTTC. It encodes CASAGPNSGQYF.

The rearrangement uses TRBV19 and TRBJ1-5, with D perhaps TRBD1 (6 bases). The CDR3 contains 14 residues. Trimming stripped 10 bases from V and 3 bases from J, with 16 bases between. Germline lookup yields CDR1 LNHDA and CDR2 SQIVND (reference sequence). CDR3 sequence reads: CATKPGQLNQPQHF. The CDR3 region has the DNA TGTGCCACGAAGCCCGGACAGCTCAATCAGCCCCAGCATTTT.

The chain employs TRBV19 and TRBJ2-1; the D gene is possibly TRBD2 (7 bases). CDR3 size: 16 residues. Germline V gives CDR1 LNHDA, CDR2 SQIVND (reference sequence). The germline V and J ends were trimmed by 7 bases and 4 bases, with 20 bases remaining between them. The CDR3 DNA reads as TGTGCCAGTACCACCGGTTGGCGGGGGACATACAATGAGCAGTTCTTC. It specifies CASTTGWRGTYNEQFF.